Sequencing of this T cell receptor (beta chain) was carried out in a study of control samples from healthy donors and cancer patients. Trimming cost V 6 bases and J 7 bases, with 18 bases left between them. Germline V lookup: CDR1 LGHDT, CDR2 YNNKEL (reference sequence). The CDR3 covers 15 residues. The data were produced by immunoSEQ multiplex PCR, yet TCRdb's version contains in-frame clones alone and is incomplete. The profile covers about 98,000 clones, with roughly three quarters appearing a single time and approximately 10% taken by the ten largest. This clone was detected only once. The sample taken for sequencing was blood. The V gene is TRBV3-1 (or the pseudogene TRBV3-2), the J gene TRBJ2-2; D gene uncertain. This TCR came from a woman between 25 and 40 years old in good health. Here the CDR3 DNA reads TGTGCCAGCAGGCATTCTGCAGGACGTGGCGGGGAGCTGTTTTTT. Residues: CASRHSAGRGGELFF.